The 25 T cell receptor beta chains presented below share a single source sample, sequenced in a study of blood T cell repertoires in COVID-19. Repertoires were generated with immunoSEQ multiplex PCR, while TCRdb's copy carries only in-frame clones and drops some. The sample shows 300,000 to 400,000 clones, around 90% of them seen only once. Sequenced material: peripheral blood. Receptors originate from a man younger than 45 with COVID-19, enrolled during active disease.

V is TRBV5-8 and J is TRBJ2-6; unclear D gene. CDR3 length equals 16 residues. Trimming removed 1 base at V and 0 bases at J, with 8 bases between. Germline CDR1 is SGHTS and CDR2 is YDEGEE. The chain's CDR3 is CASSLIGFSGANVLTF. Here the CDR3 DNA reads TGTGCCAGCAGCTTGATCGGGTTCTCTGGGGCCAACGTCCTGACTTTC.

This clone was detected only once. The chain recombines TRBV27 with TRBJ1-1; 7 nucleotides agree with TRBD1. The CDR3 runs 17 residues. J lost 5 bases, V lost 2 bases, and 14 bases had no gene match. Germline V lookup: CDR1 MNHEY, CDR2 SMNVEV (reference sequence). The CDR3 nucleotides are TGTGCCAGCAGTTTAATACCAGGGGGTGAAACAATAACTGAAGCTTTCTTT. It codes for CASSLIPGGETITEAFF.

The rearrangement links TRBV7-9 to TRBJ1-2; 7 bases are shared with TRBD1. Germline V CDR1 and CDR2: SEHNR, FQNEAQ (reference sequence). This CDR3 contains 15 residues. V lost 3 bases to trimming and J lost 3 bases; unmatched junction nucleotides: 7. The CDR3 is CASSLGQSPHYGYTF. Here the CDR3 DNA reads TGTGCCAGCAGCTTGGGACAGTCTCCTCACTATGGCTACACCTTC.

The chain joins TRBV4-2 to TRBJ2-1, with a possible D match to TRBD1 (5 bases). The ends were cut back, 4 bases at V and 2 bases at J, with 12 bases in the middle. The CDR3 is 15 residues long. Germline V CDR1 and CDR2: LGHNA, YNFKEQ. DNA of the CDR3: TGTGCCAGCAGCCCGAAGGTGGACACCTACAATGAGCAGTTCTTC. Translated: CASSPKVDTYNEQFF.

The V gene is TRBV28, the J gene TRBJ2-1, with D possibly matching TRBD1 (6 bases). CDR3 length: 12 residues. Germline assignment: CDR1 MDHEN and CDR2 SYDVKM. V lost 11 bases and J lost 7, with 15 bases in between. As DNA, the CDR3 is TGTGCCGCTGAGGGGGTGAGGAATGAGCAGTTCTTC. Translating gives CAAEGVRNEQFF.

V and J are TRBV27 and TRBJ2-7; 7 bases align to TRBD2. V gave up 0 bases and J gave up 4 bases; unmatched junction bases: 6. The CDR3 length is 15 residues. Germline V gives CDR1 MNHEY, CDR2 SMNVEV (reference sequence). CDR3 in amino acids: CASSLSAGVGYEQYF. The CDR3, as DNA: TGTGCCAGCAGTTTATCGGCGGGAGTGGGATACGAGCAGTACTTC.

The genes are TRBV24-1 and TRBJ2-5; D gene uncertain. The CDR3 extends over 15 amino acids. V was pared by 1 base and J by 4 bases, with 12 bases between. Germline V gives CDR1 KGHDR, CDR2 SFDVKD. The CDR3 region has the DNA TGTGCCACCAGTGATTTTGCAGGTGTACGAGAGACCCAGTACTTC. Encoded protein: CATSDFAGVRETQYF.

This clone was observed once. The rearrangement links TRBV28 to TRBJ1-1; 8 positions match TRBD1. V shed 8 bases, J shed 0 bases, and the junction held 5 bases outside the gene matches. The germline V gene has CDR1 MDHEN and CDR2 SYDVKM. The CDR3 covers 14 residues. CDR3 in DNA: TGTGCCAGCCCCCCGACAGGGGTGAACACTGAAGCTTTCTTT. The encoded protein is CASPPTGVNTEAFF.

The gene calls are TRBV11-2 and TRBJ1-4; D unresolved. The CDR3 sequence is 16 residues long. Germline CDR1 SGHAT, CDR2 FQNNGV. V lost 5 bases to trimming and J lost 0 bases, with 13 bases between them. CDR3 residues: CASSKLPRPTNEKLFF. Written as DNA, the CDR3 is TGTGCCAGCAGCAAACTACCTCGACCAACTAATGAAAAACTGTTTTTT. Based on the CDR3 plus reference TRBV11-2 and TRBJ1-4, the full variable domain is EAGVAQSPRYKIIEKRQSVAFWCNPISGHATLYWYQQILGQGPKLLIQFQNNGVVDDSQLPKDRFSAERLKGVDSTLKIQPAKLEDSAVYLCASSKLPRPTNEKLFFGSGTQLSVL.

V gene TRBV9 combines with J gene TRBJ2-1, with a tentative D call TRBD1 (7 bases). The length of the CDR3 is 19 residues. V lost 0 bases and J lost 0, with 19 bases in between. Per germline, CDR1 SGDLS and CDR2 YYNGEE. CDR3 protein: CASSVAPSWGDSSYNEQFF. CDR3 coding DNA: TGTGCCAGCAGCGTAGCTCCTTCGTGGGGGGACAGCTCCTACAATGAGCAGTTCTTC.

The chain combines TRBV5-4 with TRBJ2-1; 10 bases agree with TRBD1. The V gene end was trimmed by 4 bases and the J gene end by 4 bases; junction bases not matched to a gene: 5. Germline values: CDR1 SGHNT, CDR2 YYREEE (reference sequence). This CDR3 is built from 15 residues. The CDR3 DNA reads TGTGCCAGCAGCGCGGACAGGGGGATGTACAATGAGCAGTTCTTC. Encoded protein: CASSADRGMYNEQFF.

V and J are TRBV7-9 and TRBJ1-5; D is undetermined. Germline CDR1 and CDR2: SEHNR and FQNEAQ (reference sequence). Trimming shortened V by 5 bases and J by 1 base, and 9 bases separated the two germline ends. The CDR3 extends over 14 amino acids. As DNA, the CDR3 is TGTGCCAGCAGCCGGGAGGGCAGCAATCAGCCCCAGCATTTT. Translation gives CASSREGSNQPQHF. Full variable domain (remainder filled in from reference TRBV7-9 and TRBJ1-5): DTGVSQNPRHKITKRGQNVTFRCDPISEHNRLYWYRQTLGQGPEFLTYFQNEAQLEKSRLLSDRFSAERPKGSFSTLEIQRTEQGDSAMYLCASSREGSNQPQHFGDGTRLSIL.

This clone was seen a few times. The chain uses TRBV6-2 or TRBV6-3 and TRBJ1-2; weak D call: TRBD1 (6 bases). Trimming pared 4 bases from V and 8 bases from J, leaving 11 bases between. The germline gives CDR1 MNHEY, CDR2 SVGEGT. This CDR3 region has 12 residues. CDR3 sequence reads: CASSLTGAGYTF. The CDR3 nucleotides read TGTGCCAGCAGTTTGACAGGAGCCGGCTACACCTTC.

A remark on this clone: A much larger clone sits a single nucleotide away, making a read error possible. The chain employs TRBV7-9 and TRBJ2-2; weak D call: TRBD1 (5 bases). The V and J ends lost 3 bases and 1 base respectively, with 9 bases between them. Germline V CDR1 and CDR2: SEHNR, FQNEAQ (reference sequence). The CDR3 runs to 15 residues. CDR3 sequence: CASSFRQGNTGELFF. The CDR3 nucleotides read TGTGCCAGCAGCTTTCGGCAGGGGAACACCGGGGAGCTGTTTTTT.

The chain links TRBV5-1 to TRBJ1-2; 8 bases map to TRBD1. The V segment lost 3 bases and the J segment 5 bases; nucleotides outside the gene matches: 9. The CDR3 loop spans 15 amino acids. Germline V gene lookup returns CDR1 SGHRS and CDR2 YFSETQ. CDR3 DNA sequence: TGCGCCAGCAGCTCTTCGGACAGGGCGGGGTATGGCTACACCTTC. It specifies CASSSSDRAGYGYTF. Complete variable domain (other parts from reference TRBV5-1 and TRBJ1-2): KAGVTQTPRYLIKTRGQQVTLSCSPISGHRSVSWYQQTPGQGLQFLFEYFSETQRNKGNFPGRFSGRQFSNSRSEMNVSTLELGDSALYLCASSSSDRAGYGYTFGSGTRLTVV.

The rearrangement joins TRBV7-3 to TRBJ2-1; 7 bases map to TRBD2. Trimming at V came to 0 bases and at J to 8 bases, leaving 19 bases not matched to a gene. The CDR3 length is 19 residues. CDR1 and CDR2 (germline): SGHTA, FQGTGA. CDR3 DNA sequence: TGTGCCAGCAGCTTAACCCACAGCGCTAGCGGCATCCTCCCCGATGAGCAGTTCTTC. Translated, it gives CASSLTHSASGILPDEQFF. The full variable domain, in which reference TRBV7-3 and TRBJ2-1 provide the parts outside the CDR3, is GAGVSQTPSNKVTEKGKYVELRCDPISGHTALYWYRQSLGQGPEFLIYFQGTGAADDSGLPNDRFFAVRPEGSVSTLKIQRTERGDSAVYLCASSLTHSASGILPDEQFFGPGTRLTVL.

The table lists this clone with a few counts. The CDR3 reads CASSQVRTSSYNEQFF. CDR3 DNA sequence: TGTGCCAGCAGCCAAGTACGGACAAGCTCCTACAATGAGCAGTTCTTC. This rearrangement joins TRBV3-1 (or the pseudogene TRBV3-2) to TRBJ2-1, with D perhaps TRBD1 (5 bases). This CDR3 has 16 amino acids. In germline, CDR1 is LGHDT, CDR2 YNNKEL (reference sequence). With 1 base removed from V and 0 bases from J, the gap between germline ends came to 10 bases.

This clone was counted between two and nine times. CDR3 loop: CASSLDWRGTTTRDTQYF. The CDR3 nucleotides read TGTGCCAGCAGCTTAGATTGGAGGGGTACCACCACACGAGATACGCAGTATTTT. The J gene is TRBJ2-3, the V gene TRBV7-2, with D possibly being TRBD2 (6 bases). This CDR3 region has 18 residues. CDR1 and CDR2 (germline): SGHTA, FQGNSA. The V end was cut by 1 base, the J end by 5 bases, with 22 bases between.

This chain's CDR3 is CASSYWGAGGDTQYF. CDR3 DNA: TGTGCCAGCAGTTACTGGGGAGCGGGAGGAGATACGCAGTATTTT. The chain recombines TRBV6-2 or TRBV6-3 with TRBJ2-3; 9 positions match TRBD2. J gave up 5 bases and V 1 base, and 4 bases lay outside the gene matches. Germline assignment: CDR1 MNHEY and CDR2 SVGEGT. This CDR3 spans 15 amino acids.

The chain is built from TRBV28 and TRBJ1-5; 7 nucleotides line up with TRBD1. CDR1 MDHEN and CDR2 SYDVKM come from the germline V gene. The trim removed 6 bases at V and 8 bases at J, leaving 10 bases unmatched. CDR3 size: 14 residues. The CDR3 DNA reads as TGTGCCAGCAGGTTTACAGGGGCAGGGGAGCCCCAGCATTTT. Protein product: CASRFTGAGEPQHF.

The V gene is TRBV25-1, the J gene TRBJ2-2; possibly TRBD1 for D (6 bases). CDR3 length equals 14 residues. Trimming left V 6 bases short and J 4 bases short, with 12 bases between. CDR1 and CDR2 (germline): MGHDK, SYGVNS. The CDR3 DNA reads as TGTGCCAGCAGCCTTGGGGACACCACCGGGGAGCTGTTTTTT. Translation gives CASSLGDTTGELFF.

The CDR3: CASWAGTGYTF. As DNA, the CDR3 is TGTGCCAGCTGGGCGGGGACCGGCTACACCTTC. V gene TRBV2 combines with J gene TRBJ1-2; a possible D gene is TRBD1 (5 bases). In germline, CDR1 is SNHLY, CDR2 FYNNEI. V dropped 8 bases and J dropped 8 bases, with 12 bases sitting between them. The length of the CDR3 is 11 residues.

In nucleotides, the CDR3 is TGCGCCAGCAGCCAAGGACAACCGGTATCCTACAATGAGCAGTTCTTC. Encoded protein: CASSQGQPVSYNEQFF. V gene TRBV4-1 combines with J gene TRBJ2-1; D gene uncertain. Between the trimmed V and J ends, which lost 1 base and 1 base, there was a span of 11 bases. This CDR3 has 16 amino acids. Germline-derived CDR1 and CDR2 are MGHRA and YSYEKL.

This chain uses TRBV2 with TRBJ2-5; D is possibly TRBD2 (7 bases). V was pared by 6 bases and J by 5 bases, with 16 bases between. Germline V gives CDR1 SNHLY, CDR2 FYNNEI. The CDR3 sequence is 14 residues long. The CDR3 protein is CASRAGHREETQYF. CDR3 in DNA: TGTGCCAGCAGAGCGGGACACCGGGAGGAGACCCAGTACTTC.

The chain recombines TRBV7-2 with TRBJ2-1, with TRBD1 matching 12 bases. Germline V gene data show CDR1 as SGHTA and CDR2 as FQGNSA. V lost 5 bases, J lost 8 bases, and 7 bases stayed unmatched. The CDR3 is 15 amino acids. CDR3 loop: CASSPAGTGGYEQFF. The CDR3 coding sequence is TGTGCCAGCAGCCCGGCCGGGACAGGGGGCTATGAGCAGTTCTTC. Filled out from reference TRBV7-2 and TRBJ2-1, the complete variable domain reads GAGVSQSPSNKVTEKGKDVELRCDPISGHTALYWYRQSLGQGLEFLIYFQGNSAPDKSGLPSDRFSAERTGGSVSTLTIQRTQQEDSAVYLCASSPAGTGGYEQFFGPGTRLTVL.